The entry that follows covers one TCR beta chain sequence. Its target is not known. This record belongs to a study of chemoradiotherapy in HPV16-positive cancers. Study-level points and caveats: Candidate HPV-specific clones and E7-related TCR motifs grew in tumor during treatment.

Sequencing used immunoSEQ multiplex PCR; TCRdb keeps in-frame clones, though not all of them. The data show about 16,000 clones, with around 70% seen just once and 6.5% to 10% held by the top ten. This sample comprised tumor tissue, obtained from a patient who underwent chemoradiotherapy. The receptor's source is a human donor with HPV-associated anogenital cancer.

CDR3 sequence: CATLETGTGGETQYF. DNA for the CDR3: TGCGCCACCCTGGAGACCGGGACGGGTGGGGAGACCCAGTACTTC. The chain has TRBV10-2 and TRBJ2-5, with D perhaps TRBD1 or TRBD2 (5 bases each). Germline CDR1 WSHSY, CDR2 SAAADI. The CDR3 loop spans 15 amino acids. V lost 10 bases and J lost 5, with 23 bases in between.